This entry concerns a single TCR beta chain. The same CDR3 also results from other DNA sequences found in this sample. This entry belongs to a study of cytomegalovirus exposure and HLA in healthy donors. There are 15 residues in the CDR3. Germline CDR1 reads SGHRS; CDR2 reads YFSETQ. The V end was cut by 0 bases, the J end by 1 base, with 8 bases between. Primers included in the PCR were 60 Vbeta and 13 Jbeta primers. Libraries were prepared by immunoSEQ multiplex PCR; TCRdb keeps only in-frame clonotypes and omits some of them. The sample records about 150,000 clones, 79% being singletons. This TCR came from a man in his forties in good health and CMV-seropositive. Input material: PBMCs. V usage is TRBV5-1 and J usage is TRBJ1-3, with D possibly being TRBD1 (5 bases). The CDR3 sequence: CASSLAQGSGNTIYF. CDR3 nucleotides: TGCGCCAGCAGCTTGGCGCAGGGATCTGGAAACACCATATATTTT.